This T cell receptor (beta chain) came from a study of regulatory T cells in long-lasting Graves disease. This clonotype was seen many times. Antigen: not known. The CDR3 has 13 residues. Trimming removed 4 bases from V and 2 bases from J, with 8 bases in between. Germline V gene lookup returns CDR1 MNHEY and CDR2 SVGEGT. This sample's time point: persistent/refractory GD, antithyroid drugs over 5 years with positive TRAb. PBMC RNA was the source of the TCR library. Approximately 9.9-milliliter peripheral blood samples went into EDTA tubes. Library construction for TCR beta used iRepertoire HTBI primers and Arm-PCR of CDR3 regions. TCRdb reanalysed the multiplex PCR reads using MiXCR and keeps one entry per CDR3 protein. The sample holds nearly 350,000 distinct CDR3 sequences, around a fifth seen once. General observations from the study: TCR diversity was lower in persistent Graves' patients (versus newly diagnosed ones). Among samples with persistent disease, TRBV28, TRBJ1-2 and TRBJ2-5 were favored. Thyroid tissue was not studied; only peripheral blood was.

The sequenced sample was peripheral blood mononuclear cells (PBMCs), obtained when the disease was refractory, from a patient treated with antithyroid drugs. This sequence originates from a female donor with Graves disease. V and J are TRBV6-2 or TRBV6-3 and TRBJ2-5; the D is unclear. The CDR3 is CASSSIEQETQYF. CDR3 sequence (DNA): TGTGCCAGCAGTTCTATAGAGCAAGAGACCCAGTACTTC.